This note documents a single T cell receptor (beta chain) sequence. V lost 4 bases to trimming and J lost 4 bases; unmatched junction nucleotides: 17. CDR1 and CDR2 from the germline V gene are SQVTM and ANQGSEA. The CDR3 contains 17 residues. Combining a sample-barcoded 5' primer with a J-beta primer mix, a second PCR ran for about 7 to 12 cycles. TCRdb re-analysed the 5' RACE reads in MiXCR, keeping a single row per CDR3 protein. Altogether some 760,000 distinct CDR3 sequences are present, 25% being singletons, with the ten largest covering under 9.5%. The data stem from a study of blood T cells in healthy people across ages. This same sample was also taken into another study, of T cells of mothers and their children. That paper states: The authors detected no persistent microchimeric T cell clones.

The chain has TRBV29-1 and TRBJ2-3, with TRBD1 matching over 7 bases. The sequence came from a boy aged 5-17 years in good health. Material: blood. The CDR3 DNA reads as TGCAGCGTTGTTCTTTGGACAGGCCTACTCCAGGCAGATACGCAGTATTTT. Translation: CSVVLWTGLLQADTQYF.